These 25 T cell receptor beta chains came from one sample sequenced in a study of blood T cell repertoires in COVID-19. TCRdb's copy holds only in-frame clones and misses some; the assay was immunoSEQ multiplex PCR. The sample carries 250,000 or so clones, roughly 82% recorded once. The specimen sequenced was peripheral blood. The receptors originated from a woman in her seventies with acute or convalescent COVID-19.

The V and J genes are TRBV4-1 and TRBJ1-3; 8 nucleotides line up with TRBD1. The CDR3 is made up of 18 amino acids. The trim removed 4 bases at V and 4 bases at J, leaving 15 bases unmatched. Germline lookup yields CDR1 MGHRA and CDR2 YSYEKL. In nucleotides, the CDR3 is TGCGCCAGCAGCCCAGAGGACAGGGAGGCTTTTAGGGGAAACACCATATATTTT. Amino acids: CASSPEDREAFRGNTIYF.

The chain couples TRBV4-3 to TRBJ1-1; D ambiguous. This CDR3 spans 17 amino acids. The germline V gene encodes CDR1 LGHNA and CDR2 YSLEER. Trimming shortened V by 2 bases and J by 1 base, and 17 bases separated the two germline ends. For the CDR3, the DNA is TGCGCCAGCAGCCAATCTTTAGCCACTAACGGGAACACTGAAGCTTTCTTT. This encodes CASSQSLATNGNTEAFF.

Concerning this clone: The same CDR3 can be traced to other DNA sequences in this sample. V gene TRBV11-2 combines with J gene TRBJ2-5, with no clear D. Germline lookup yields CDR1 SGHAT and CDR2 FQNNGV. The CDR3 spans 13 residues. V lost 1 base to trimming and J lost 3 bases, with 6 bases between them. The CDR3 sequence is CASSLAPKETQYF. For the CDR3, the DNA is TGTGCCAGCAGCTTAGCCCCCAAAGAGACCCAGTACTTC.

The J gene is TRBJ2-7, the V gene TRBV7-7; TRBD1 agrees at 9 bases. The germline V gene encodes CDR1 SSHAT and CDR2 FNYEAQ (reference sequence). The J segment lost 13 bases and the V segment lost 0 bases, leaving 7 bases of the junction unmatched. The CDR3 is 13 residues long. The chain's CDR3 is CASSLARDRELYF. CDR3 DNA: TGTGCCAGCAGCTTAGCGAGGGACAGGGAGTTATACTTC.

This clone has more than one count but fewer than ten. This chain joins TRBV21-1 and TRBJ1-2; no check of the table's D call, TRBD1, against the DNA was made. TRBV21-1 is a documented pseudogene. This CDR3 contains 14 residues. CDR3 loop: CASSKPDRSPGYTF. DNA of the CDR3: TGTGCCAGCAGCAAACCCGACAGGTCTCCTGGCTACACCTTC.

The V gene is TRBV7-2, the J gene TRBJ2-5; TRBD2 matches at 14 bases. Germline V gene sequence: CDR1 SGHTA, CDR2 FQGNSA. The CDR3 runs to 17 residues. Losses at the gene ends were 4 bases for V and 5 bases for J; bases not matched to a gene: 9. The DNA of the CDR3 is TGTGCCAGCAGCTCGGGACTAGCGGGGGTGGATGGGGAGACCCAGTACTTC. This sequence encodes CASSSGLAGVDGETQYF.

This chain links TRBV18 with TRBJ2-3, with a weak D call TRBD2 (7 bases). V shed 3 bases and J shed 8 bases, with 18 bases lying between them. The CDR3 loop spans 15 amino acids. The germline CDR1 and CDR2 sequences are KGHSH and LQKENI. The CDR3 DNA reads TGTGCCAGCTCACCCTGGGGGGGCCTACAGGGTACGCAGTATTTT. Translated, it gives CASSPWGGLQGTQYF.

The V and J genes are TRBV9 and TRBJ2-7; 9 bases match TRBD2. The germline gives CDR1 SGDLS, CDR2 YYNGEE. V shed 4 bases and J 0 bases; nucleotides not matched to a gene: 8. This CDR3 spans 16 amino acids. CDR3 DNA sequence: TGTGCCAGCAGCTGGTCTAGCGGGGCCTCCTCCTACGAGCAGTACTTC. Residues: CASSWSSGASSYEQYF.

The chain links TRBV12-3 or TRBV12-4 to TRBJ2-1; D is undetermined. Trimming pared 5 bases from V and 5 bases from J, leaving 10 bases between. The length of the CDR3 is 13 residues. Here the CDR3 DNA reads TGTGCCAGCAGTCATTTGCCGGACAATGAGCAGTTCTTC. It specifies CASSHLPDNEQFF.

The sample holds a few counts of this clone. The chain links TRBV3-1 (or the pseudogene TRBV3-2) to TRBJ2-6, with D perhaps matching TRBD2 (5 bases). From germline, CDR1 is LGHDT and CDR2 YNNKEL (reference sequence). V gave up 6 bases and J gave up 1 base, with 28 bases separating them. This CDR3 is 21 amino acids long. CDR3 in amino acids: CASSPSPISGSSISGANVLTF. The CDR3 DNA follows: TGTGCCAGCAGTCCAAGCCCCATAAGCGGCAGTTCTATTTCTGGGGCCAACGTCCTGACTTTC.

V gene TRBV19 combines with J gene TRBJ1-3, with 8 bases identical to TRBD1. The germline V gene encodes CDR1 LNHDA and CDR2 SQIVND (reference sequence). V lost 7 bases to trimming and J lost 0 bases; unmatched junction nucleotides: 5. The CDR3 has 15 residues. CDR3 loop: CASKEGTGSGNTIYF. The CDR3, as DNA: TGTGCCAGTAAGGAGGGGACAGGCTCTGGAAACACCATATATTTT.

This rearrangement joins TRBV24-1 to TRBJ1-2; D ambiguous. There are 14 residues in the CDR3. The germline CDR1 and CDR2 sequences are KGHDR and SFDVKD. The V end was cut by 3 bases, the J end by 5 bases, with 12 bases between. The CDR3, as DNA: TGTGCCACCAGTGATACGACAAAACAGTATGGCTACACCTTC. Protein product: CATSDTTKQYGYTF.

V usage is TRBV3-1 (or the pseudogene TRBV3-2) and J usage is TRBJ1-2; 9 bases map to TRBD1. Unmatched junction bases numbered 14, after V lost 4 bases and J lost 8 bases. The CDR3 totals 16 residues. Germline V gene lookup returns CDR1 LGHDT and CDR2 YNNKEL (reference sequence). Here the CDR3 DNA reads TGTGCCAGCAGCCCCGTCGCACTACAGGGGGCTGAAGGCTACACCTTC. This gives the protein CASSPVALQGAEGYTF.

The J gene is TRBJ1-3, the V gene TRBV7-8; 7 nucleotides agree with TRBD1. CDR1 is SGHVS, CDR2 FQNEAQ, per germline. J was trimmed by 4 bases and V by 5 bases; bases with no gene match: 8. The CDR3 has 15 amino acids. CDR3 nucleotide sequence: TGTGCCAGCAGCCGAGGGGGCCAAAAGGGAAACACCATATATTTT. Translated: CASSRGGQKGNTIYF.

The chain is built from TRBV5-1 and TRBJ1-2, with 12 bases fitting TRBD1. Looked up from germline, CDR1 is SGHRS and CDR2 is YFSETQ. This CDR3 has 17 amino acids. V trimming: 4 bases; J trimming: 4 bases; junction bases outside the gene matches: 11. The CDR3 spells CASSANTAGQGAYGYTF. CDR3 in DNA: TGCGCCAGCAGCGCGAATACGGCGGGACAGGGGGCCTATGGCTACACCTTC.

The DNA for the CDR3 is TGTGCCAGTAGTTTAACAGGGAAGGGCACTGAAGCTTTCTTT. This gives the protein CASSLTGKGTEAFF. The chain joins TRBV19 to TRBJ1-1; D possibly corresponds to TRBD1 (6 bases). Germline CDR1 is LNHDA and CDR2 is SQIVND (reference sequence). This CDR3 contains 14 residues. V shed 5 bases and J shed 4 bases, with 14 bases lying between them.

The V gene is TRBV15, the J gene TRBJ2-5, with TRBD2 matching 7 bases. CDR1 LNHNV and CDR2 YYDKDF come from the germline V gene (reference sequence). This CDR3 has 15 amino acids. V gave up 3 bases and J gave up 5 bases; unmatched junction bases: 9. The CDR3 sequence is CATSRASVGGETQYF. Here the CDR3 DNA reads TGTGCCACCAGCAGGGCCTCGGTGGGGGGGGAGACCCAGTACTTC.

The chain employs TRBV29-1 and TRBJ2-1; TRBD1 might be the D (6 bases). Germline V lookup: CDR1 SQVTM, CDR2 ANQGSEA. The CDR3 is made up of 12 amino acids. Trimming stripped 4 bases from V and 12 bases from J, with 16 bases between. CDR3 nucleotide sequence: TGCAGCGTTGTGGAAGGACAGTTTGCGCAGTTCTTC. Protein: CSVVEGQFAQFF.

This rearrangement joins TRBV4-3 to TRBJ2-6; 8 positions agree with TRBD2. V was clipped by 0 bases and J by 0 bases; unmatched bases: 7. The CDR3 contains 19 residues. Germline V lookup: CDR1 LGHNA, CDR2 YSLEER. CDR3 DNA: TGCGCCAGCAGCCAAGATTTCGGGGGGGCGGCCTCTGGGGCCAACGTCCTGACTTTC. As protein: CASSQDFGGAASGANVLTF.

This clone has a single count. This chain joins TRBV18 and TRBJ1-3; TRBD1 aligns across 10 bases. The CDR3 consists of 14 residues. Germline assignment: CDR1 KGHSH and CDR2 LQKENI. Trimming took 6 bases from V and 8 from J; bases not matched to a gene: 7. In DNA, the CDR3 is TGTGCCAGCTCCCCCGGGACAGGGGCCTACACCATATATTTT. Residues: CASSPGTGAYTIYF. Drawing the rest from reference TRBV18 and TRBJ1-3, the complete variable domain is NAGVMQNPRHLVRRRGQEARLRCSPMKGHSHVYWYRQLPEEGLKFMVYLQKENIIDESGMPKERFSAEFPKEGPSILRIQQVVRGDSAAYFCASSPGTGAYTIYFGEGSWLTVV.

The gene calls are TRBV10-2 and TRBJ1-6; D gene unclear. The CDR3 consists of 13 residues. Trimming left V 2 bases short and J 9 bases short, with 8 bases between. The germline V gene encodes CDR1 WSHSY and CDR2 SAAADI. The CDR3 loop is CASSEALSSPLHF. The CDR3 nucleotides are TGCGCCAGCAGTGAGGCGCTTAGTTCACCCCTCCACTTT.

This clone occurred once. The CDR3 region is CASSPQSNYGYTF. In nucleotides, the CDR3 is TGTGCCAGCAGCCCCCAATCTAACTATGGCTACACCTTC. This chain links TRBV7-2 with TRBJ1-2; D ambiguous. Germline assignment: CDR1 SGHTA and CDR2 FQGNSA. V gave up 5 bases and J gave up 0 bases, with 7 bases separating them. The CDR3 consists of 13 residues.

The chain uses TRBV28 and TRBJ1-5; 7 bases align to TRBD1. The length of the CDR3 is 13 residues. Losses at the gene ends were 6 bases for V and 7 bases for J; bases not matched to a gene: 6. Germline V gives CDR1 MDHEN, CDR2 SYDVKM. CDR3 DNA: TGTGCCAGCAGACCGACAGGGCAGCAGCCCCAGCATTTT. Residues: CASRPTGQQPQHF. The full variable domain, rest sourced from reference TRBV28 and TRBJ1-5, is DVKVTQSSRYLVKRTGEKVFLECVQDMDHENMFWYRQDPGLGLRLIYFSYDVKMKEKGDIPEGYSVSREKKERFSLILESASTNQTSMYLCASRPTGQQPQHFGDGTRLSIL.

V and J are TRBV15 and TRBJ2-3; TRBD2 agrees at 7 bases. Germline CDR1 LNHNV, CDR2 YYDKDF (reference sequence). This CDR3 region has 14 residues. V lost 8 bases and J lost 0; bases outside the gene matches: 5. CDR3 protein: CATRGRDSTDTQYF. For the CDR3, the DNA is TGTGCCACCCGGGGGAGGGACAGCACAGATACGCAGTATTTT.

The chain is built from TRBV19 and TRBJ1-5; TRBD1 is a possible D gene (6 bases). CDR3 size: 13 residues. V was pared by 9 bases and J by 5 bases, with 14 bases between. Germline loops: CDR1 LNHDA, CDR2 SQIVND (reference sequence). CDR3 coding DNA: TGTGCCAGCGCGAGACAGGCCGATCAGCCCCAGCATTTT. This gives the protein CASARQADQPQHF.